The rows below give T cell receptor beta chains drawn from one sample of a study of blood T cell repertoires in COVID-19. Generated by immunoSEQ multiplex PCR, the TCRdb table keeps only in-frame clones and is missing some. This table has around 400,000 clones, over 85% appearing once. Material for sequencing was PBMCs or T cells enriched from blood (not recorded which). The receptors originated from a woman under 40 who had recovered from COVID-19. CDR3s include the opening cysteine and the closing phenylalanine or tryptophan. The D gene is left open where the match is weak. Not every row has a clone size; where given, it reads once, few, many or a size class.

>14|.|TRBD1|TRBJ2-7|TRBV9
CASSVGTARGEQYF
TGTGCCAGCAGCGTGGGGACAGCGAGGGGCGAGCAGTACTTC
>13|.|.|TRBJ1-4|TRBV12-3/TRBV12-4
CASSFEVRGKLFF
TGTGCCAGCAGTTTTGAGGTTAGAGGAAAACTGTTTTTT
>15|.|.|TRBJ1-2|TRBV6-1
CASSEVSFEGHGYTF
TGTGCCAGCAGTGAAGTATCGTTTGAGGGCCATGGCTACACCTTC
>16|once|.|TRBJ1-6|TRBV6-1
CASSEARGYYNSPLHF
TGTGCCAGCAGTGAAGCGCGAGGATACTATAATTCACCCCTCCACTTT
>17|.|TRBD1|TRBJ1-2|TRBV14
CASSPRLDRASNYGYTF
TGTGCCAGCAGCCCACGACTCGACAGGGCCTCTAACTATGGCTACACCTTC
>14|.|.|TRBJ2-7|TRBV7-6
CASSLDSNSYEQYF
TGTGCCAGCAGCTTAGACAGCAACTCCTACGAGCAGTACTTC
>14|.|.|TRBJ1-5|TRBV4-2
CASSQGLGGQPQHF
TGTGCCAGCAGCCAAGGTCTTGGGGGGCAGCCCCAGCATTTT
>18|.|TRBD1|TRBJ1-4|TRBV2
CARRGGEHGRGVGEKLFF
TGTGCCAGGCGAGGGGGCGAACACGGCCGTGGGGTTGGGGAAAAACTGTTTTTT
>15|.|TRBD1|TRBJ2-3|TRBV9
CASSSDRSRTDTQYF
TGTGCCAGCAGCTCGGACAGGTCCCGCACAGATACGCAGTATTTT
>14|.|.|TRBJ2-1|TRBV3-1/TRBV3-2
CASSRGTDYNEQFF
TGTGCCAGCAGCCGCGGGACGGATTACAATGAGCAGTTCTTC
>17|.|TRBD1|TRBJ1-1|TRBV4-2
CASSQFIRDRGRNEAFF
TGTGCCAGCAGCCAATTCATCCGGGACAGGGGGAGAAATGAAGCTTTCTTT
>17|medium-sized|TRBD1|TRBJ2-3|TRBV5-1
CASSSWAGTGITDTQYF
TGCGCCAGCAGCTCCTGGGCCGGGACAGGTATCACAGATACGCAGTATTTT
>13|few|.|TRBJ1-1|TRBV19
CASSMQGLAEAFF
TGTGCCAGTAGTATGCAGGGGCTGGCTGAAGCTTTCTTT
>17|.|.|TRBJ2-1|TRBV25-1
CASSDYRRLAGHDEQFF
TGTGCCAGCAGTGACTACCGCCGCCTCGCGGGTCACGATGAGCAGTTCTTC
>14|.|.|TRBJ2-7|TRBV5-1
CASSLGDGTYEQYF
TGCGCCAGCAGCTTGGGAGACGGGACCTACGAGCAGTACTTC
>15|.|.|TRBJ1-6|TRBV7-3
CASSPMNGGNSPLHF
TGTGCCAGCAGCCCTATGAACGGGGGTAATTCACCCCTCCACTTT
>14|.|.|TRBJ1-2|TRBV7-9
CASSSGASNWGYTF
TGTGCCAGCAGCTCAGGGGCCTCCAATTGGGGCTACACCTTC
>16|.|TRBD1|TRBJ2-3|TRBV10-1
CASSATGTGTSDTQYF
TGCGCCAGCAGTGCGACCGGGACAGGGACGTCGGATACGCAGTATTTT
>15|.|.|TRBJ1-3|TRBV27
CASSRSGIAGNTIYF
TGTGCCAGTTCTCGCTCAGGGATCGCTGGAAACACCATATATTTT
>15|.|TRBD1|TRBJ2-1|TRBV27
CASHSSGQGGYEQFF
TGTGCCAGCCATAGTTCTGGACAGGGGGGTTATGAGCAGTTCTTC
>16|few|.|TRBJ2-2|TRBV7-3
CASSITSPPQTGELFF
TGTGCCAGCAGCATCACTAGCCCCCCTCAGACCGGGGAGCTGTTTTTT
>16|.|.|TRBJ2-7|TRBV5-4
CASSLDVRVAAYEQYF
TGTGCCAGCAGCTTGGATGTCAGGGTCGCCGCCTACGAGCAGTACTTC
>14|.|.|TRBJ1-6|TRBV30
CAWGRWQGNSPLHF
TGTGCCTGGGGGCGATGGCAGGGGAATTCACCCCTCCACTTT
>12|.|TRBD1|TRBJ1-1|TRBV29-1
CSARRTGLEAFF
TGCAGCGCCCGCAGGACAGGTCTCGAAGCTTTCTTT
>13|.|.|TRBJ1-1|TRBV18
CASSLGQGPRAFF
TGTGCCAGCTCACTGGGGCAGGGGCCGAGGGCTTTCTTT
>15|.|TRBD2|TRBJ2-1|TRBV10-3
CAISDSGASYNEQFF
TGTGCCATCAGTGATAGCGGGGCCTCCTACAATGAGCAGTTCTTC
>13|.|.|TRBJ1-2|TRBV30
CAWSVGRDYGYTF
TGTGCCTGGAGTGTAGGGCGGGACTATGGCTACACCTTC
>17|.|.|TRBJ2-6|TRBV11-2
CASSLYGPYSGANVLTF
TGTGCCAGCAGCTTATATGGTCCCTACTCTGGGGCCAACGTCCTGACTTTC
>14|.|.|TRBJ1-5|TRBV19
CASSMAGGDQPQHF
TGTGCCAGTAGTATGGCGGGTGGTGATCAGCCCCAGCATTTT
>15|once|TRBD2|TRBJ2-7|TRBV11-1
CASSLQRGTTYEQYF
TGTGCCAGCAGCTTACAGCGGGGGACAACGTACGAGCAGTACTTC
>15|.|.|TRBJ2-3|TRBV5-1
CASSFGARGRDTQYF
TGCGCCAGCAGCTTCGGAGCCCGGGGGAGAGATACGCAGTATTTT
>16|once|.|TRBJ1-2|TRBV9
CASDRGGAPSNYGYTF
TGTGCCAGCGATCGGGGGGGCGCCCCCTCTAACTATGGCTACACCTTC
>14|.|.|TRBJ2-1|TRBV5-1
CASSWTPVNNEQFF
TGCGCCAGCAGTTGGACTCCGGTAAACAATGAGCAGTTCTTC
>17|.|.|TRBJ1-5|TRBV4-1
CASSQDLQGLRNQPQHF
TGCGCCAGCAGCCAAGATCTTCAGGGCCTCCGCAATCAGCCCCAGCATTTT
>17|.|.|TRBJ2-2|TRBV19
CASSENPGLPPTGELFF
TGTGCCAGTAGTGAGAACCCGGGACTGCCCCCCACCGGGGAGCTGTTTTTT
>16|.|.|TRBJ1-6|TRBV7-2
CASSLGGRSYNSPLHF
TGTGCCAGCAGCTTAGGAGGAAGGTCCTATAATTCACCCCTCCACTTT
>17|.|.|TRBJ2-3|TRBV10-3
CAISGHTQVPSTDTQYF
TGTGCCATCAGTGGACATACACAGGTTCCTAGCACAGATACGCAGTATTTT
>13|.|.|TRBJ2-3|TRBV4-3
CASSLMGADTQYF
TGCGCCAGCAGCCTAATGGGGGCCGATACGCAGTATTTT
>15|few|.|TRBJ2-7|TRBV7-2
CASSASSVLHYEQYF
TGTGCCAGCAGCGCTTCTAGCGTCCTACACTACGAGCAGTACTTC
>15|once|TRBD1|TRBJ1-1|TRBV27
CASSPLGQGNTEAFF
TGTGCCAGCAGTCCGCTCGGACAGGGGAACACTGAAGCTTTCTTT
>19|.|TRBD2|TRBJ2-3|TRBV19
CASSIGLGDGRPFTDTQYF
TGTGCCAGTAGTATTGGGCTCGGGGACGGGAGGCCTTTCACAGATACGCAGTATTTT
>16|.|.|TRBJ2-3|TRBV27
CASNPSGGDRSDTQYF
TGTGCCAGTAACCCCTCGGGGGGGGACAGATCAGATACGCAGTATTTT
>17|.|.|TRBJ1-6|TRBV18
CASSPPKGSTSNSPLHF
TGTGCCAGCTCACCACCAAAGGGGTCGACCTCTAATTCACCCCTCCACTTT
>14|.|.|TRBJ2-5|TRBV5-6
CASSLRTPQETQYF
TGTGCCAGCAGCTTAAGGACTCCCCAAGAGACCCAGTACTTC
>15|.|.|TRBJ1-5|TRBV5-8
CASSGGYNSNQPQHF
TGTGCCAGCAGCGGGGGCTACAATAGCAATCAGCCCCAGCATTTT
>15|.|TRBD2|TRBJ2-1|TRBV9
CASSGPSGRRNEQFF
TGTGCCAGCAGCGGACCTAGCGGGAGGCGAAATGAGCAGTTCTTC
>13|.|.|TRBJ1-1|TRBV3-1/TRBV3-2
CASSQDEDTEAFF
TGTGCCAGCAGCCAAGATGAGGACACTGAAGCTTTCTTT
>12|.|.|TRBJ2-1|TRBV27
CATTARHNEQFF
TGTGCCACCACGGCTAGACACAATGAGCAGTTCTTC
>19|.|.|TRBJ1-5|TRBV4-1
CASSHAYGGRGARNQPQHF
TGCGCCAGCAGCCACGCCTACGGCGGCAGGGGCGCACGGAATCAGCCCCAGCATTTT
>12|once|.|TRBJ2-1|TRBV7-9
CASSLGPYEQFF
TGTGCCAGCAGCTTAGGGCCGTATGAGCAGTTCTTC
>13|.|.|TRBJ1-2|TRBV7-3
CASSKDSAYGYTF
TGTGCCAGCAGCAAAGACAGCGCCTATGGCTACACCTTC
>16|.|TRBD1|TRBJ2-7|TRBV7-9
CASSWSGQGEAYEQYF
TGTGCCAGCAGCTGGTCAGGACAGGGAGAAGCCTACGAGCAGTACTTC
>16|.|.|TRBJ2-5|TRBV28
CASSYRLLRDQETQYF
TGTGCCAGCAGTTATCGGCTCCTGAGGGACCAAGAGACCCAGTACTTC
>16|.|.|TRBJ2-3|TRBV29-1
CSVEDLSKGRLDTQYF
TGCAGCGTTGAAGATCTGAGTAAGGGGCGGCTGGATACGCAGTATTTT
>16|.|.|TRBJ1-6|TRBV27
CASSSRVMSYNSPLHF
TGTGCCAGCAGTTCCAGGGTTATGTCCTATAATTCACCCCTCCACTTT
>14|.|TRBD1|TRBJ2-1|TRBV19
CASSIDTGATEQFF
TGTGCCAGTAGTATAGATACAGGGGCCACTGAGCAGTTCTTC
>14|.|.|TRBJ2-2|TRBV6-6
CASRSIRNTGELFF
TGTGCCAGCAGATCGATCAGGAACACCGGGGAGCTGTTTTTT
>14|.|TRBD2|TRBJ2-7|TRBV19
CASSWTSGDDEQYF
TGTGCCAGTAGCTGGACTAGCGGGGACGACGAGCAGTACTTC
>14|.|.|TRBJ2-1|TRBV7-2
CASSLGESWNEQFF
TGTGCCAGCAGCTTAGGGGAGTCTTGGAATGAGCAGTTCTTC